This T cell receptor (beta chain) was profiled in a study of T cell repertoires in cytomegalovirus infection. The table lists this clonotype with a count of one. Its antigen is not identified. The CDR3 is made up of 16 amino acids. Per the germline V gene, CDR1 is MNHEY and CDR2 is SVGEGT. V lost 6 bases to trimming and J lost 11 bases; unmatched junction nucleotides: 19. MiXCR was run by TCRdb on the reads, yielding one entry per CDR3 protein. The table records approximately 500,000 distinct CDR3 sequences, roughly a third of them present only once. This sequence joins TRBV6-2 or TRBV6-3 and TRBJ2-7; 10 bases map to TRBD2. This sequence originates from a human donor in good health (CMV status not recorded). Some clones in this sample may be carry-over from other donors' samples. Specimen: cultured PBMCs, collected from culture after CMV antigen stimulation. The CDR3 nucleotides are TGTGCCAGCAGCGTACTAGCGGGGAACACAACCGTTATGGAGTACGTC. Its translation: CASSVLAGNTTVMEYV.